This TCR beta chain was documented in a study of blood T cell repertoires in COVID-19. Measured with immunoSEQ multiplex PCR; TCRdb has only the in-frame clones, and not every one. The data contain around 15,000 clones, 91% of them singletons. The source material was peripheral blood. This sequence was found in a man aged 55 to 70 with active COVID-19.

The CDR3 DNA sequence: TGTGCCAGCAGCTTGATGGGGAGGAACACTGAAGCTTTCTTT. Encoded protein: CASSLMGRNTEAFF. This sequence joins TRBV5-6 and TRBJ1-1, with D hard to call. The V and J ends lost 1 base and 1 base respectively, with 8 bases between them. CDR3 length: 14 residues. Per the germline V gene, CDR1 is SGHDT and CDR2 is YYEEEE.